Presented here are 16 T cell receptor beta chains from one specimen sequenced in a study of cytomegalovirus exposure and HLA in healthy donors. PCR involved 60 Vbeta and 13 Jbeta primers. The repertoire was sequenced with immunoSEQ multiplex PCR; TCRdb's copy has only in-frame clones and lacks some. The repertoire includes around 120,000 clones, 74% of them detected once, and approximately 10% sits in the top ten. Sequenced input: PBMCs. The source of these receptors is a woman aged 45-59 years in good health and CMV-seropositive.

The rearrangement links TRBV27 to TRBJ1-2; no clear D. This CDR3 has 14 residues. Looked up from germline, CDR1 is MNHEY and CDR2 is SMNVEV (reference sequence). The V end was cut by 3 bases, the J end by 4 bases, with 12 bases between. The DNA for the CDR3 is TGTGCCAGCAGTTTTTTGAACGGCGGCTATGGCTACACCTTC. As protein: CASSFLNGGYGYTF.

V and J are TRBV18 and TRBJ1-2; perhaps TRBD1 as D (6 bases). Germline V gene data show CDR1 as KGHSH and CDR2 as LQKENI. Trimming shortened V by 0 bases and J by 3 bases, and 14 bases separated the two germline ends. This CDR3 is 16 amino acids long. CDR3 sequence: CASSPPGVAGDYGYTF. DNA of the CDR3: TGTGCCAGCTCACCACCGGGAGTCGCAGGGGACTATGGCTACACCTTC.

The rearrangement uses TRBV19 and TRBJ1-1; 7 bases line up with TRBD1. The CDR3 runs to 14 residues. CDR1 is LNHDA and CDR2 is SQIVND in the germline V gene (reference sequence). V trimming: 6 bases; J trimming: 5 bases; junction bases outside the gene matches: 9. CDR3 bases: TGTGCCAGTAGCCCAGGGGGTTTGGAGACTGAAGCTTTCTTT. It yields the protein CASSPGGLETEAFF.

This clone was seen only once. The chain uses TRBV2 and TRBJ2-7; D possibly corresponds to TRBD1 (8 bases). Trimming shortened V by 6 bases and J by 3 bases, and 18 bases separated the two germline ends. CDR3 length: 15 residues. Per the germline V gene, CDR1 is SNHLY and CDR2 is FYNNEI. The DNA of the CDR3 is TGTGCCAGCAGGGCACAGGGGGGGATCTTCTACGAGCAGTACTTC. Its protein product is CASRAQGGIFYEQYF.

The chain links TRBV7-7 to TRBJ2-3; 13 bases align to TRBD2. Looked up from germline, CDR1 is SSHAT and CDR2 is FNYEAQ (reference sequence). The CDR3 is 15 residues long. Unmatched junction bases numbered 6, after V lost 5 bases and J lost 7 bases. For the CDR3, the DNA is TGTGCCAGCAGCGCGGGACTAGCGGGGACCTATACGCAGTATTTT. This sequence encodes CASSAGLAGTYTQYF.

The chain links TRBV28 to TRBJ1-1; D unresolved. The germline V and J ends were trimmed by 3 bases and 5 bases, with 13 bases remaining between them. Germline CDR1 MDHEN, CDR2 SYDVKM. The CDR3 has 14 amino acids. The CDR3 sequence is CASSLGSSGTEAFF. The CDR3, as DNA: TGTGCCAGCAGTTTGGGCTCGAGCGGTACTGAAGCTTTCTTT.

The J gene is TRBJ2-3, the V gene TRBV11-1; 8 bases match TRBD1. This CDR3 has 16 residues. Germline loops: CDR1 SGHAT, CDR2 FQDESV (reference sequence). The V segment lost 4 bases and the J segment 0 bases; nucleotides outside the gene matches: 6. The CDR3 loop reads CASSSGQVTSTDTQYF. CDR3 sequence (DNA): TGTGCCAGCAGCTCGGGACAGGTCACTAGCACAGATACGCAGTATTTT. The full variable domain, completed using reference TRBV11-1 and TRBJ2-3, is EAEVAQSPRYKITEKSQAVAFWCDPISGHATLYWYRQILGQGPELLVQFQDESVVDDSQLPKDRFSAERLKGVDSTLKIQPAELGDSAMYLCASSSGQVTSTDTQYFGPGTRLTVL.

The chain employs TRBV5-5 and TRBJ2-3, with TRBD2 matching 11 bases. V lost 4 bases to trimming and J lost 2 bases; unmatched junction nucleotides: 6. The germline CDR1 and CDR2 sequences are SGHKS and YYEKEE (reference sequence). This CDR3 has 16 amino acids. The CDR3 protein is CASSVLAGGDTDTQYF. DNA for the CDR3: TGTGCCAGCAGCGTGCTAGCGGGGGGAGACACAGATACGCAGTATTTT.

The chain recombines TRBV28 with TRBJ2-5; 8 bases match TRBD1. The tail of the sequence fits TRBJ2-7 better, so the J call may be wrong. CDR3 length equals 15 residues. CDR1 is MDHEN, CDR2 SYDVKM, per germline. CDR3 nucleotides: TGTGCCAGCAGTAGCGACAGGGGTAGGCCCTACGAGCAGTACTTC. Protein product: CASSSDRGRPYEQYF.

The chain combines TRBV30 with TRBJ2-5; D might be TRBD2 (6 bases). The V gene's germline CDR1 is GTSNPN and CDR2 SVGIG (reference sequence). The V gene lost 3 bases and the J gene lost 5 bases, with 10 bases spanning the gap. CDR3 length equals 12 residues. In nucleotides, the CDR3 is TGTGCCTGGAGGGAGGGATTGGAGACCCAGTACTTC. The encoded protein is CAWREGLETQYF.

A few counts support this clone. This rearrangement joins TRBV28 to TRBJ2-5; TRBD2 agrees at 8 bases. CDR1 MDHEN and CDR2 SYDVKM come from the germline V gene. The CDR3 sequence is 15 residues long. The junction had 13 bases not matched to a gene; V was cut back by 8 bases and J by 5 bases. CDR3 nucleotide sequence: TGTGCCAGCCCGCCCCCGAGCGGGAGTCACGAGACCCAGTACTTC. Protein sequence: CASPPPSGSHETQYF.

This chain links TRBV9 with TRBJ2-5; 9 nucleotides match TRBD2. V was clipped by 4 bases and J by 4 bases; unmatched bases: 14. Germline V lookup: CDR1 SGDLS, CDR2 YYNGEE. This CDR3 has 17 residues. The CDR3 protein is CASSKRTLAGEAETQYF. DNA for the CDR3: TGTGCCAGCAGCAAAAGAACCTTAGCGGGAGAAGCAGAGACCCAGTACTTC.

CDR3 amino acids: CASSIRTGANTEAFF. CDR3 nucleotide sequence: TGTGCCAGTAGTATCCGGACAGGGGCGAACACTGAAGCTTTCTTT. The chain combines TRBV19 with TRBJ1-1; 9 nucleotides align to TRBD1. The V segment lost 3 bases and the J segment 1 base; nucleotides outside the gene matches: 3. Germline lookup yields CDR1 LNHDA and CDR2 SQIVND (reference sequence). The CDR3 is made up of 15 amino acids.

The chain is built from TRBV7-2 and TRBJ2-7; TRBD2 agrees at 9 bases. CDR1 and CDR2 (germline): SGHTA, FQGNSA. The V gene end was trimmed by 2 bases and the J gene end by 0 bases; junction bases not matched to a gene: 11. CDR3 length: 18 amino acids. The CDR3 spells CASSLFSSGKTSSYEQYF. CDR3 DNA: TGTGCCAGCAGCTTATTCTCTAGCGGGAAGACGAGCTCCTACGAGCAGTACTTC. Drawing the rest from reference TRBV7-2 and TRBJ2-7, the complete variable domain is GAGVSQSPSNKVTEKGKDVELRCDPISGHTALYWYRQSLGQGLEFLIYFQGNSAPDKSGLPSDRFSAERTGGSVSTLTIQRTQQEDSAVYLCASSLFSSGKTSSYEQYFGPGTRLTVT.

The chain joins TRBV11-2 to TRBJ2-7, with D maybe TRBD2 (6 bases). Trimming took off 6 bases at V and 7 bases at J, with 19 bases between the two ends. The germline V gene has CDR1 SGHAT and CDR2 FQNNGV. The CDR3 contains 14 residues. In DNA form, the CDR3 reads TGTGCCAGCAGGTATCCGGGAGCACCCCCGGAGCAGTACTTC. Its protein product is CASRYPGAPPEQYF.

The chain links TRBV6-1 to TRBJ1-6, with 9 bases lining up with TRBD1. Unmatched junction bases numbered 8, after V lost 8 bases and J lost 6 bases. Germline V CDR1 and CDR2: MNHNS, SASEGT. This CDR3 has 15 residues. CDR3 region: CASQRDRVSNSPLHF. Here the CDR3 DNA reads TGTGCCAGCCAGCGGGACAGGGTGAGTAATTCACCCCTCCACTTT.